Reported below is one T cell receptor beta chain. Its antigen is unknown. This sample was included in a study of shared clonotypes between healthy human individuals. General study results and limits: Sample collection involved blood only; tissue repertoires are likely different. Clonotype sharing among donors, it was expected, would be affected by sequencing depth.

The deep-level immunoSEQ assay was used. Some 30,000 T cell genomes, or roughly 180 ng DNA, went into the sorted-subset replicate PCRs. Clones were sequenced by immunoSEQ multiplex PCR, and TCRdb holds only the in-frame ones, with some missing. The table includes a few hundred thousand clones, about 69% detected once. Sequenced material: memory CD4+ T cells sorted from blood. Subset given: CD45RA-negative fraction. This receptor was identified in a man aged 25-45 years in good health.

The CDR3 DNA sequence: TGCGCCAGCAGCTGGGACACTGCAACTAATGAAAAACTGTTTTTT. Translation: CASSWDTATNEKLFF. The chain is built from TRBV5-1 and TRBJ1-4; possibly TRBD1 for D (6 bases). Per the germline V gene, CDR1 is SGHRS and CDR2 is YFSETQ. The length of the CDR3 is 15 residues. Trimming took off 3 bases at V and 0 bases at J, with 9 bases between the two ends.